These T cell receptor beta chains were read from a single sample in a study of blood T cell repertoires in COVID-19. The table came from immunoSEQ multiplex PCR; TCRdb's copy has only in-frame clones and leaves some out. The repertoire holds some 250,000 clones, about nine tenths seen once, with approximately 2% in the top ten. Sequenced sample: peripheral blood. These receptors came from a man under 40 who had recovered from COVID-19. The CDR3 runs from the conserved cysteine through the conserved F or W. A D gene is named only where the DNA matches it firmly.

d_call j_call v_call cdr3_nt cdr3_aa
- TRBJ1-5 TRBV6-5 TGTGCCAGCAGTCTGGGGGGAGGTCATCAGCCCCAGCATTTT CASSLGGGHQPQHF
- TRBJ2-1 TRBV13 TGTGCCAGCAGTCCTACCGGGAGTGTCTACAATGAGCAGTTCTTC CASSPTGSVYNEQFF
TRBD1 TRBJ1-4 TRBV7-9 TGTGCCAGCAGCCGCCGGGACAGCCATAATGAAAAACTGTTTTTT CASSRRDSHNEKLFF
TRBD2 TRBJ2-2 TRBV4-2 TGTGCCAGCAGCCAAGGGCTAGCGGGGACCGGGGAGCTGTTTTTT CASSQGLAGTGELFF
- TRBJ2-2 TRBV9 TGTGCCAGCAGCGTAGTGGAGAGCTCGGGAACCGGGGAGCTGTTTTTT CASSVVESSGTGELFF
TRBD1 TRBJ1-1 TRBV19 TGTGCCAGTAGTCCCTTAGACAGGGGTAAGAACACTGAAGCTTTCTTT CASSPLDRGKNTEAFF
- TRBJ1-1 TRBV18 TGTGCCAGCTCACCACCATCAGGGGCCACTGAAGCTTTCTTT CASSPPSGATEAFF
- TRBJ1-4 TRBV7-8 TGTGCCAGCAGCTCAGTCCCGGGGATTCAGGAAAAACTGTTTTTT CASSSVPGIQEKLFF
TRBD1 TRBJ2-7 TRBV5-1 TGCGCCAGCAGCTTGGGGGCAGGGGGCGCCTACGAGCAGTACTTC CASSLGAGGAYEQYF
- TRBJ1-4 TRBV3-1/TRBV3-2 TGTGCCAGCAGCGGGGAGGGGCGATCAACTAATGAAAAACTGTTTTTT CASSGEGRSTNEKLFF
- TRBJ2-1 TRBV19 TGTGCCAGTTCCCGGGTCGTGAGCTCCTACAATGAGCAGTTCTTC CASSRVVSSYNEQFF
- TRBJ1-1 TRBV29-1 TGCAGCGTTGATTTTGGGGAGGGCACTGAAGCTTTCTTT CSVDFGEGTEAFF
- TRBJ2-6 TRBV7-6 TGTGCCAGCCTGAATCTCTATGTCTCTGGGGCCAACGTCCTGACTTTC CASLNLYVSGANVLTF
- TRBJ2-1 TRBV25-1 TGTGCCAGCAGTGAAGCCTCGGGACTTTTAGTTCTGCAGTTCTTC CASSEASGLLVLQFF
TRBD2 TRBJ2-7 TRBV28 TGTGCCAGCAGTCCCCCGATGGGGGGGGGAATTAACGAGCAGTACTTC CASSPPMGGGINEQYF
TRBD1 TRBJ2-4 TRBV19 TGTGCCAGTCGTCTTAGCCAGGGGGCGTTAAACATTCAGTACTTC CASRLSQGALNIQYF
- TRBJ2-3 TRBV30 TGTGCCTGGATTGCGGGCCTGTATGCGACAGATACGCAGTATTTT CAWIAGLYATDTQYF
- TRBJ1-1 TRBV12-5 TGTGCTAGTGGCCTCTTGGTCCCGGACACTGAAGCTTTCTTT CASGLLVPDTEAFF
TRBD1 TRBJ1-1 TRBV12-3/TRBV12-4 TGTGCCAGCAGTTTGACAGGGAGGAAAGCTTTCTTT CASSLTGRKAFF
TRBD1 TRBJ1-2 TRBV27 TGTGCCAGCAGTTTAGTTGCAGGGGGCGGCTATGGCTACACCTTC CASSLVAGGGYGYTF
TRBD2 TRBJ2-5 TRBV11-2 TGTGCCAGCAGCTTGGGACTAGCGGGGGGGCAAGGTGAGACCCAGTACTTC CASSLGLAGGQGETQYF
- TRBJ1-5 TRBV10-3 TGTGCCATCAGTGGTTCCGGGGAAAATCAGCCCCAGCATTTT CAISGSGENQPQHF